This T cell receptor beta chain is drawn from a study of cytomegalovirus exposure and HLA in healthy donors. As for this clone: Antigen unknown.

V was pared by 6 bases and J by 2 bases, with 10 bases between. There are 13 residues in the CDR3. Germline values: CDR1 MDHEN, CDR2 SYDVKM. The method was immunoSEQ multiplex PCR; TCRdb's version includes in-frame clones alone and lacks a portion of them. The table has more than 95,000 clones, roughly nine tenths seen once; the top ten hold about 2%. The study, taken as a whole, reports: Most TCR sequences were rare, but some public TCRs occurred in many donors. Cytomegalovirus status was reportedly diagnosed by the classifier with high sensitivity and specificity. 150 or so TCR beta chains were listed as cytomegalovirus-associated.

This chain uses TRBV28 with TRBJ2-5, with D possibly matching TRBD2 (6 bases). The sequence came from a woman between 18 and 30 years old in good health and CMV-seronegative. Sequenced input: PBMCs. In DNA form, the CDR3 reads TGTGCCAGCAGAGGCGGGATACAAGAGACCCAGTACTTC. Its protein product is CASRGGIQETQYF.